Listed below are T cell receptor beta chains from one sample, sequenced in a study of beta chain features in type 1 diabetes. Repertoires were generated with immunoSEQ multiplex PCR, while TCRdb's copy carries only in-frame clones and drops some. The sample consists of roughly 730,000 clones, around an eighth of them appearing once. Input material: naive CD4+ T cells from blood. The receptors were sampled from a man aged 18 to 30 with type 1 diabetes. The CDR3 runs from the conserved cysteine through the conserved F or W. D genes are given only for firm matches. Clone size is given for some rows only: seen once, a few or many times, or a class if the clone is expanded.

cdr3_length,clone_size,v_call,d_call,j_call,cdr3_nt,cdr3_aa
15,few,TRBV9,NA,TRBJ2-2,TGTGCCAGCAGCGTAGGACCGGGAGACACCGGGGAGCTGTTTTTT,CASSVGPGDTGELFF
18,NA,TRBV9,TRBD1,TRBJ1-1,TGTGCCAGCAGCCCAGGGGCCCTGACAGGGGCCCTGAACACTGAAGCTTTCTTT,CASSPGALTGALNTEAFF
17,few,TRBV5-1,TRBD2,TRBJ2-3,TGCGCCAGCAGCTTGGGGTCTAGCGGTGCTAGCACAGATACGCAGTATTTT,CASSLGSSGASTDTQYF
12,few,TRBV7-9,NA,TRBJ2-1,TGTGCCAGCAGCTTCTTCGGTAATGAGCAGTTCTTC,CASSFFGNEQFF
14,few,TRBV6-5,TRBD1,TRBJ1-4,TGTGCCAGCAGTCAAACAGGGGTTTCTGAAAAACTGTTTTTT,CASSQTGVSEKLFF
15,few,TRBV5-1,TRBD1,TRBJ2-7,TGCGCCAGCAGCTTGCAGACAGGGGCAACCTACGAGCAGTACTTC,CASSLQTGATYEQYF
11,few,TRBV19,NA,TRBJ1-5,TGTGCCAGTAGTAAAGGGGAGCCCCAGCATTTT,CASSKGEPQHF
12,NA,TRBV6-5,NA,TRBJ2-1,TGTGCCAGCAGCAGGGTCTCCAATGAGCAGTTCTTC,CASSRVSNEQFF
16,few,TRBV19,TRBD1,TRBJ2-5,TGTGCCAGTAGTCCCGGACAGGGGGCCTTCCAAGAGACCCAGTACTTC,CASSPGQGAFQETQYF
20,NA,TRBV23-1,TRBD1,TRBJ2-1,TGCGCCAGCAGTCAACCCGGACAGGGGGCGATCCCCAGCTCCTACAATGAGCAGTTCTTC,CASSQPGQGAIPSSYNEQFF
13,NA,TRBV27,TRBD1,TRBJ1-2,TGTGCCAGCAGTCCGACAGGGGGCGGTGGCTACACCTTC,CASSPTGGGGYTF
14,NA,TRBV10-1,NA,TRBJ1-5,TGCGCCAGCAGTGAGTCCGGGGGTGGGCAGCCCCAGCATTTT,CASSESGGGQPQHF
15,NA,TRBV5-1,NA,TRBJ2-5,TGCGCCAGCCGGCGGGACGGCGGGGCTCAAGAGACCCAGTACTTC,CASRRDGGAQETQYF
14,NA,TRBV4-1,TRBD1,TRBJ1-2,TGCGCCAGCAGGCCACAGGGGGCGAACTATGGCTACACCTTC,CASRPQGANYGYTF
12,few,TRBV30,NA,TRBJ2-7,TGTGCCTGGAGTGTCTCCTCCTACGAGCAGTACTTC,CAWSVSSYEQYF